The 8 T cell receptor beta chains in this list originate from one sample, sequenced in a study of cytomegalovirus exposure and HLA in healthy donors. TCRdb keeps only in-frame clones here, not all; method: immunoSEQ multiplex PCR. The table has about 110,000 clones, approximately 94% seen once; the top ten hold roughly 0.7%. Sequenced sample: PBMCs. Receptors originate from a woman aged 18 to 35 in good health and CMV-seronegative.

This chain joins TRBV10-3 and TRBJ2-3; 11 bases agree with TRBD2. The CDR3 has 17 residues. Germline loops: CDR1 ENHRY, CDR2 SYGVKD. V shed 2 bases, J shed 0 bases, and the junction held 4 bases outside the gene matches. CDR3 amino acids: CAISEVAGGISTDTQYF. CDR3 nucleotides: TGTGCCATCAGTGAGGTAGCGGGGGGGATAAGCACAGATACGCAGTATTTT.

The V call is TRBV28, the J call TRBJ2-2; D perhaps matches TRBD2 (5 bases). Per the germline V gene, CDR1 is MDHEN and CDR2 is SYDVKM. The CDR3 has 14 residues. V was shortened by 7 bases and J by 4 bases, with 13 bases between the two germline ends. This CDR3 is CASTGYGVTGELFF. The DNA for the CDR3 is TGTGCCAGCACGGGCTACGGGGTCACCGGGGAGCTGTTTTTT.

V gene TRBV7-9 combines with J gene TRBJ1-2; maybe TRBD1 (5 bases). The germline gives CDR1 SEHNR, CDR2 FQNEAQ (reference sequence). V was shortened by 5 bases and J by 0 bases, with 16 bases between the two germline ends. The CDR3 length is 16 residues. CDR3 bases: TGTGCCAGCAGCCCAAGGGCCGCAGGGACTAACTATGGCTACACCTTC. It codes for CASSPRAAGTNYGYTF.

The chain joins TRBV28 to TRBJ1-1; possible D gene TRBD1, 5 bases. The CDR3 is 14 amino acids. The germline V gene has CDR1 MDHEN and CDR2 SYDVKM. The V end lost 1 base, the J end lost 5 bases, and 11 bases lay between the germline ends. CDR3 in DNA: TGTGCCAGCAGTTTATATAGGGGATGGACTGAAGCTTTCTTT. Its translation is CASSLYRGWTEAFF.

The chain has TRBV27 and TRBJ1-6; D is unclear. This CDR3 spans 15 amino acids. Germline V gene lookup returns CDR1 MNHEY and CDR2 SMNVEV (reference sequence). The V and J ends lost 2 bases and 7 bases respectively, with 12 bases between them. CDR3 residues: CASSLAGYGNSPLHF. The CDR3 DNA reads TGTGCCAGCAGTTTAGCGGGTTACGGGAATTCACCCCTCCACTTT.

The chain has TRBV6-6 and TRBJ2-5; 9 nucleotides align to TRBD1. V trimming: 8 bases; J trimming: 2 bases; junction bases outside the gene matches: 6. The germline CDR1 and CDR2 sequences are MNHNY and SVGAGI (reference sequence). This CDR3 comprises 14 residues. CDR3 nucleotide sequence: TGTGCCAGCCACCGCGACAGGGGGCAAGAGACCCAGTACTTC. Amino acids: CASHRDRGQETQYF.

This chain uses TRBV5-5 with TRBJ2-5; TRBD2 agrees at 13 bases. Germline assignment: CDR1 SGHKS and CDR2 YYEKEE (reference sequence). After removal of 4 bases from V and 5 bases from J, the junction contained 8 bases not matched to a gene. The CDR3 consists of 16 residues. CDR3 in DNA: TGTGCCAGCAGCATAACTAGCGGGGGGGCCCGGGAGACCCAGTACTTC. It codes for CASSITSGGARETQYF.

The CDR3 DNA follows: TGTGCCAGCAGTGAAGGACAGGGTGGTTACGAGCAGTACTTC. This gives the protein CASSEGQGGYEQYF. The chain couples TRBV6-1 to TRBJ2-7; 7 nucleotides line up with TRBD1. The CDR3 length is 14 residues. Trimming cost V 1 base and J 4 bases; bases outside gene matches: 4. Germline CDR1 reads MNHNS; CDR2 reads SASEGT.